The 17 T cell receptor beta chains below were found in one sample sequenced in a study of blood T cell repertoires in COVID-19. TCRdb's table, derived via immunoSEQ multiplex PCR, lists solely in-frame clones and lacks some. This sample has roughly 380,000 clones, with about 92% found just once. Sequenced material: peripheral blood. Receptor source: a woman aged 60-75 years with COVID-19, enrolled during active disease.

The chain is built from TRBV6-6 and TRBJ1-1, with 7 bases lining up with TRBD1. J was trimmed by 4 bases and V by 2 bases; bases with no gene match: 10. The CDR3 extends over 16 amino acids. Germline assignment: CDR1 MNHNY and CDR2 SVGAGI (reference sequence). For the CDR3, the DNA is TGTGCCAGCAGTTACCCCTCCGCGCCAGGGGGCACTGAAGCTTTCTTT. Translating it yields CASSYPSAPGGTEAFF.

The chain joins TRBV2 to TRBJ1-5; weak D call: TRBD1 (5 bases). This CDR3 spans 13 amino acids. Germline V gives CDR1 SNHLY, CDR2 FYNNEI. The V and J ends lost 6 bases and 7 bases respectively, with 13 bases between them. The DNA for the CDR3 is TGTGCCAGCAGAGAATCCCAGGGACAGCCCCAGCATTTT. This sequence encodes CASRESQGQPQHF.

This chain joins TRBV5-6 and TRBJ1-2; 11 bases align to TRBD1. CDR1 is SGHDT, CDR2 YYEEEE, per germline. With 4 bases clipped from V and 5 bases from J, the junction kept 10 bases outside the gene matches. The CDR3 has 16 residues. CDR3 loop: CASSPGTGGQVYGYTF. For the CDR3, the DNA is TGTGCCAGCAGCCCCGGGACAGGGGGTCAGGTATATGGCTACACCTTC.

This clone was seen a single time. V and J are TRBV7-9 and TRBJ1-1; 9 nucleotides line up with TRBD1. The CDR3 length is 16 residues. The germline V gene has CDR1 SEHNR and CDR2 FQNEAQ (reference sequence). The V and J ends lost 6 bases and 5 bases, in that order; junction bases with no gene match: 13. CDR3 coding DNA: TGTGCCAGCAGGGCCGACAGGGGGAAAGCGGGGACTGAAGCTTTCTTT. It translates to CASRADRGKAGTEAFF.

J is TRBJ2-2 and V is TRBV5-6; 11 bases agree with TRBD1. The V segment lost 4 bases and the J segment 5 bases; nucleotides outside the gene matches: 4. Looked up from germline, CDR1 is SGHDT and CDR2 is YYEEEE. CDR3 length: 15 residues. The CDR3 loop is CASSRTGGRTGELFF. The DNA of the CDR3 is TGTGCCAGCAGCCGGACAGGGGGCCGGACCGGGGAGCTGTTTTTT.

CDR3 sequence (DNA): TGTGCCAGTAACCAGCGGGGGGGCCCCCAAGAGACCCAGTACTTC. Protein: CASNQRGGPQETQYF. The rearrangement links TRBV19 to TRBJ2-5, with 10 bases aligning to TRBD2. Trimming removed 7 bases from V and 1 base from J; junction bases left unmatched: 6. CDR1 is LNHDA and CDR2 is SQIVND in the germline V gene (reference sequence). The CDR3 consists of 15 residues.

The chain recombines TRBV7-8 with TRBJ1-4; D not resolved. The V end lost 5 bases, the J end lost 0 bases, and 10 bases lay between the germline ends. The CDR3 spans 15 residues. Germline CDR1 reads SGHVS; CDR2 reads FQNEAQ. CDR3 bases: TGTGCCAGCAGCCCCACTGAGACAACTAATGAAAAACTGTTTTTT. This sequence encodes CASSPTETTNEKLFF.

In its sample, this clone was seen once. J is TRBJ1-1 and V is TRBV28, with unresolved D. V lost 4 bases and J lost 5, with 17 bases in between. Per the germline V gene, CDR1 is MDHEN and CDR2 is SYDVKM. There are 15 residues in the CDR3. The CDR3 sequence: CASSSGLPRRTEAFF. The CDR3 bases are TGTGCCAGCAGTTCGGGTCTACCGCGACGGACTGAAGCTTTCTTT. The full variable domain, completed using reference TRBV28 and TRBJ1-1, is DVKVTQSSRYLVKRTGEKVFLECVQDMDHENMFWYRQDPGLGLRLIYFSYDVKMKEKGDIPEGYSVSREKKERFSLILESASTNQTSMYLCASSSGLPRRTEAFFGQGTRLTVV.

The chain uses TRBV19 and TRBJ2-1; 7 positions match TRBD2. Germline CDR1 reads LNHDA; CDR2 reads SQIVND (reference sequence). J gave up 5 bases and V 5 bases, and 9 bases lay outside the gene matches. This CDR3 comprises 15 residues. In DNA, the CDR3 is TGTGCCAGTAGTCTCCCGGGACTACTAAACAATGAGCAGTTCTTC. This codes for CASSLPGLLNNEQFF.

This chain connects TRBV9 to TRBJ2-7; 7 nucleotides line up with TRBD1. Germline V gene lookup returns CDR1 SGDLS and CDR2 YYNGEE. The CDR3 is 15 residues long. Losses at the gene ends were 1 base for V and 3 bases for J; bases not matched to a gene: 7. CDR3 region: CASSVSSGQIYEQYF. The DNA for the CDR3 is TGTGCCAGCAGCGTATCGTCGGGACAGATCTACGAGCAGTACTTC.

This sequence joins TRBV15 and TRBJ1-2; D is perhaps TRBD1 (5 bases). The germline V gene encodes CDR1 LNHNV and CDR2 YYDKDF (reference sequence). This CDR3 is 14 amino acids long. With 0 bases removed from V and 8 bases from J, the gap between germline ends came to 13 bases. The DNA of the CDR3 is TGTGCCACCAGCAGAGACAGGGCTATCTTGGGCTACACCTTC. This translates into CATSRDRAILGYTF.

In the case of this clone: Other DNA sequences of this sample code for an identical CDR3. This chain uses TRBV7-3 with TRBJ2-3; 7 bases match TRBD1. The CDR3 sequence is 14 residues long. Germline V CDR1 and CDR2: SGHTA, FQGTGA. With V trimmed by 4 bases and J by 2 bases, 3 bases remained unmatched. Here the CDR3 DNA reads TGTGCCAGCAGCTCCGGGACAGTCACAGATACGCAGTATTTT. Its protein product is CASSSGTVTDTQYF.

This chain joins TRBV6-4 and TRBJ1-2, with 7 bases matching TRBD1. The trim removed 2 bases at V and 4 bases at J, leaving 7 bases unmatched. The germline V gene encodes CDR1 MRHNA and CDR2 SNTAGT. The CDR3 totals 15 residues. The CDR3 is CASSDQGQTFYGYTF. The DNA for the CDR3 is TGTGCCAGCAGTGACCAGGGACAGACATTCTATGGCTACACCTTC.

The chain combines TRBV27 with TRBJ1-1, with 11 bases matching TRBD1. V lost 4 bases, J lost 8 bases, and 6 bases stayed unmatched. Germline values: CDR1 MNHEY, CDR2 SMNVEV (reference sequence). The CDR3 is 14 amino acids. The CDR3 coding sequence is TGTGCCAGCAGTTCGCCCCGGACAGGGGGCGAAGCTTTCTTT. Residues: CASSSPRTGGEAFF.

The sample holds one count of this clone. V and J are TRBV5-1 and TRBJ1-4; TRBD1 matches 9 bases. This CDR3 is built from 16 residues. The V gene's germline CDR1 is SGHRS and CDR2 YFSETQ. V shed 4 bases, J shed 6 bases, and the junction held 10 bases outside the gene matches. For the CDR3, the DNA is TGCGCCAGCAGCGTGACAGGACAGGGGCGCGATGAAAAACTGTTTTTT. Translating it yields CASSVTGQGRDEKLFF.

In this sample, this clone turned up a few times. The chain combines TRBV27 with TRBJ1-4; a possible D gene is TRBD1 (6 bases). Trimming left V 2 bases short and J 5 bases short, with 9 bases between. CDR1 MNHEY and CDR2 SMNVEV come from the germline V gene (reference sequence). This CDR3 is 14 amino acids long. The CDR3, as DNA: TGTGCCAGCAGTTTAGGGCAGGGGAATGAAAAACTGTTTTTT. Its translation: CASSLGQGNEKLFF.

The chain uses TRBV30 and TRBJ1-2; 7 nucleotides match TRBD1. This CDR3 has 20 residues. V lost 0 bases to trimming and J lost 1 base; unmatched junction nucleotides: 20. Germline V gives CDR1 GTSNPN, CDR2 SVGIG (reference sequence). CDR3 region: CAWSVGPVRQGALDNYGYTF. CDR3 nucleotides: TGTGCCTGGAGTGTAGGCCCGGTGAGACAGGGTGCCTTAGATAACTATGGCTACACCTTC.